The 32 T cell receptor beta chains below were found in one sample sequenced in a study of T cells after yellow fever vaccination. TCRdb called the 5' RACE reads again in MiXCR, with one record for every CDR3 protein. The sample consists of around 72,000 distinct CDR3 sequences, approximately 7.3% of them appearing once. The specimen comprised CD8+ T cells sorted from PBMCs, sampled roughly 10 days after the first yellow fever vaccination. The source of these receptors is a man aged 18 to 35 who received the YFV17D yellow fever vaccine.

There are many counts of this clonotype. The gene calls are TRBV7-6 and TRBJ2-2; the D call may be TRBD1 or TRBD2 (7 bases each). The germline V and J ends were trimmed by 4 bases and 0 bases, with 12 bases remaining between them. Germline V gene lookup returns CDR1 SGHVS and CDR2 FNYEAQ. This CDR3 comprises 16 residues. The CDR3 bases are TGTGCCAGCAGCTGGGGAGGGACAGCGAACACCGGGGAGCTGTTTTTT. This encodes CASSWGGTANTGELFF.

Details on this clonotype: This sequence may be a read error, since a much larger clone differs from it by one base. This sequence joins TRBV3-1 and TRBJ1-6; D perhaps matches TRBD1 (5 bases). There are 17 residues in the CDR3. Germline values: CDR1 LGHDT, CDR2 YNNKEL (reference sequence). The CDR3 sequence: CASSQDPGYSYKSPLHF. CDR3 nucleotides: TGTGCCAGCAGCCAAGATCCAGGGTACTCCTATAAATCACCCCTCCACTTT.

Many counts were recorded for this clonotype. The chain joins TRBV10-3 to TRBJ2-5; D may be TRBD2 (5 bases). Trimming pared 3 bases from V and 2 bases from J, leaving 10 bases between. Germline V gene lookup returns CDR1 ENHRY and CDR2 SYGVKD. This CDR3 comprises 14 residues. This chain's CDR3 is CAISDQRVQETQYF. In DNA, the CDR3 is TGTGCCATCAGTGACCAGAGGGTTCAAGAGACCCAGTACTTC.

This clonotype was counted at least ten times. The chain uses TRBV7-6 and TRBJ2-2, with 11 bases lining up with TRBD2. Germline values: CDR1 SGHVS, CDR2 FNYEAQ. V trimming: 7 bases; J trimming: 4 bases; junction bases outside the gene matches: 8. This CDR3 spans 16 amino acids. The CDR3 region is CASTFSGGAGTGELFF. The CDR3, as DNA: TGTGCCAGCACCTTTAGCGGGGGGGCCGGCACCGGGGAGCTGTTTTTT.

In its sample, this clonotype was seen many times. V and J are TRBV6-1 and TRBJ1-1; D may be TRBD1 (6 bases). Per the germline V gene, CDR1 is MNHNS and CDR2 is SASEGT. The V gene lost 6 bases and the J gene lost 2 bases, with 13 bases spanning the gap. CDR3 size: 14 residues. This chain's CDR3 is CASSFGTPNTEAFF. In DNA form, the CDR3 reads TGTGCCAGCAGCTTCGGGACACCCAACACTGAAGCTTTCTTT.

This clonotype was detected a few times. The chain links TRBV7-9 to TRBJ2-7; TRBD1 matches 7 bases. The length of the CDR3 is 13 residues. Germline CDR1 SEHNR, CDR2 FQNEAQ (reference sequence). V lost 5 bases, J lost 3 bases, and 4 bases stayed unmatched. The CDR3 sequence: CASSTDRVYEQYF. In nucleotides, the CDR3 is TGTGCCAGCAGCACCGACAGGGTCTACGAGCAGTACTTC.

The sample holds many counts of this clonotype. V is TRBV12-3 or TRBV12-4 and J is TRBJ2-2; 12 bases are shared with TRBD2. V lost 4 bases and J lost 1; bases outside the gene matches: 4. The CDR3 covers 17 residues. In DNA, the CDR3 is TGTGCCAGCAGTTACGGACTAGCGGGGAAGAACACCGGGGAGCTGTTTTTT. Protein product: CASSYGLAGKNTGELFF.

This clonotype occurred a few times. V usage is TRBV6-5 and J usage is TRBJ2-7; 11 positions match TRBD2. The V and J ends lost 2 bases and 2 bases, in that order; junction bases with no gene match: 5. The CDR3 totals 16 residues. Germline values: CDR1 MNHEY, CDR2 SVGAGI. This chain's CDR3 is CASSYIGTSGTYEQYF. CDR3 nucleotide sequence: TGTGCCAGCAGTTACATAGGGACTAGCGGCACCTACGAGCAGTACTTC.

As regards this clonotype: At one boundary the junction diverges from the germline segment, which might be a read error. J is TRBJ2-2 and V is TRBV15, with D possibly being TRBD1 (7 bases). Germline V gene lookup returns CDR1 LNHNV and CDR2 YYDKDF (reference sequence). This CDR3 is 15 amino acids long. The CDR3 loop reads CATSRALTGPGGLFF. The CDR3 region has the DNA TGTGCCACCAGCAGAGCCTTGACAGGGCCCGGGGGGCTGTTTTTT.

This clonotype was found many times. The chain carries TRBV7-9 and TRBJ2-7; 11 bases are a match to TRBD1. V was clipped by 6 bases and J by 3 bases; unmatched bases: 4. CDR3 length equals 14 residues. Germline loops: CDR1 SEHNR, CDR2 FQNEAQ (reference sequence). The CDR3 coding sequence is TGTGCCAGCAGGGGGACAGGGGGGGACTACGAGCAGTACGTC. Protein: CASRGTGGDYEQYV.

This clonotype was counted only a few times. The CDR3 coding sequence is TGTGCCAGCAGTTACGACGGTTTGAGGGGGGGATTGGAGACCCAGTACTTC. Protein sequence: CASSYDGLRGGLETQYF. The chain links TRBV6-5 to TRBJ2-5; tentative D call: TRBD2 (7 bases). The CDR3 is 17 amino acids. Trimming stripped 2 bases from V and 5 bases from J, with 21 bases between. CDR1 and CDR2 (germline): MNHEY, SVGAGI.

This clonotype appeared a few times. The rearrangement joins TRBV4-1 to TRBJ2-5, with a tentative D call TRBD2 (6 bases). CDR3 size: 16 residues. Per germline, CDR1 MGHRA and CDR2 YSYEKL. Between the trimmed V and J ends, which lost 1 base and 0 bases, there was a span of 12 bases. CDR3 loop: CASSQAPGGNQETQYF. CDR3 DNA sequence: TGCGCCAGCAGCCAAGCCCCCGGGGGAAACCAAGAGACCCAGTACTTC.

The rearrangement joins TRBV19 to TRBJ2-3; TRBD2 agrees at 11 bases. The CDR3 totals 15 residues. CDR1 and CDR2 (germline): LNHDA, SQIVND (reference sequence). V lost 6 bases, J lost 7 bases, and 9 bases stayed unmatched. CDR3 loop: CASSQLAGAMYTQYF. For the CDR3, the DNA is TGTGCCAGTAGCCAACTAGCGGGGGCGATGTATACGCAGTATTTT.

Many counts were recorded for this clonotype. V is TRBV4-1 and J is TRBJ1-1; the D gene is possibly TRBD1 (5 bases). The germline CDR1 and CDR2 sequences are MGHRA and YSYEKL. The CDR3 loop spans 14 amino acids. V lost 1 base to trimming and J lost 5 bases, with 11 bases between them. The CDR3 here is CASSQVGERTEAFF. CDR3 bases: TGCGCCAGCAGCCAAGTGGGGGAGAGGACTGAAGCTTTCTTT.

The chain couples TRBV20-1 to TRBJ1-1, with unresolved D. V was pared by 2 bases and J by 6 bases, with 22 bases between. The CDR3 is made up of 16 amino acids. In germline, CDR1 is DFQATT, CDR2 SNEGSKA (reference sequence). The CDR3 reads CSARKKGVGKWSEAFF. Written as DNA, the CDR3 is TGCAGTGCTAGAAAAAAGGGTGTGGGGAAATGGTCTGAAGCTTTCTTT.

There are many counts of this clonotype. The rearrangement links TRBV6-1 to TRBJ2-4, with D possibly being TRBD1 or TRBD2 (6 bases each). Germline V gene lookup returns CDR1 MNHNS and CDR2 SASEGT. This CDR3 is 14 amino acids long. Trimming removed 6 bases from V and 6 bases from J, with 15 bases in between. DNA for the CDR3: TGTGCCAGCAGACTCCTGGGGGGCGCAAACATTCAGTACTTC. Its protein is CASRLLGGANIQYF.

This clonotype was detected many times. This sequence joins TRBV7-6 and TRBJ2-5; no clear D gene. Germline assignment: CDR1 SGHVS and CDR2 FNYEAQ. V gave up 2 bases and J gave up 5 bases, with 15 bases separating them. This CDR3 is 15 amino acids long. The CDR3 coding sequence is TGTGCCAGCAGCTTAACGCCAGTGATACGGGAGACCCAGTACTTC. This codes for CASSLTPVIRETQYF.

The sample holds many counts of this clonotype. The chain couples TRBV12-3 or TRBV12-4 to TRBJ1-5; no firm D call. With 2 bases removed from V and 5 bases from J, the gap between germline ends came to 7 bases. CDR3 length equals 13 residues. Written as DNA, the CDR3 is TGTGCCAGCAGTTTATCCCTAGATCAGCCCCAGCATTTT. This gives the protein CASSLSLDQPQHF.

In this sample, this clonotype turned up many times. The genes are TRBV29-1 and TRBJ1-1; D ambiguous. Trimming removed 4 bases from V and 1 base from J, with 7 bases in between. CDR3 length: 12 amino acids. Germline-derived CDR1 and CDR2 are SQVTM and ANQGSEA. In DNA form, the CDR3 reads TGCAGCGTTGCGGAACAGAACACTGAAGCTTTCTTT. Translating it yields CSVAEQNTEAFF.

This clonotype has a count of ten or more. The chain's CDR3 is CASSQGGPRGNTGELFF. In DNA form, the CDR3 reads TGCGCCAGCAGCCAAGGTGGCCCCAGGGGGAACACCGGGGAGCTGTTTTTT. The chain uses TRBV4-3 and TRBJ2-2; D may be TRBD1 (6 bases). This CDR3 is 17 amino acids long. V gave up 1 base and J gave up 1 base, with 13 bases separating them. Germline loops: CDR1 LGHNA, CDR2 YSLEER.

This chain joins TRBV9 and TRBJ1-3; a weak D match, TRBD1 (6 bases). This CDR3 spans 16 amino acids. Trimming pared 3 bases from V and 4 bases from J, leaving 17 bases between. From germline, CDR1 is SGDLS and CDR2 YYNGEE. The CDR3 spells CASSAGGRQMGNTIYF. In nucleotides, the CDR3 is TGTGCCAGCAGCGCGGGGGGCAGGCAGATGGGAAACACCATATATTTT.

This clonotype has a handful of counts. V is TRBV7-2 and J is TRBJ2-3; a possible D gene is TRBD2 (6 bases). Between the trimmed V and J ends, which lost 1 base and 1 base, there was a span of 15 bases. The germline V gene encodes CDR1 SGHTA and CDR2 FQGNSA. The CDR3 length is 17 residues. Here the CDR3 DNA reads TGTGCCAGCAGCTTAGTTAGTTGGCCGGGGGGCACAGATACGCAGTATTTT. It yields the protein CASSLVSWPGGTDTQYF.

This clonotype was observed a handful of times. This chain links TRBV6-5 with TRBJ2-1; 7 bases line up with TRBD1. This CDR3 has 14 residues. Trimming cost V 4 bases and J 2 bases; bases outside gene matches: 2. Germline CDR1 reads MNHEY; CDR2 reads SVGAGI. CDR3: CASSFQGAYNEQFF. CDR3 DNA sequence: TGTGCCAGCAGTTTCCAGGGGGCCTACAATGAGCAGTTCTTC.

This chain uses TRBV28 with TRBJ2-1; D is tentatively TRBD1 or TRBD2 (5 bases each). Trimming removed 6 bases from V and 0 bases from J, with 15 bases in between. The CDR3 length is 16 residues. Germline loops: CDR1 MDHEN, CDR2 SYDVKM. Here the CDR3 DNA reads TGTGCCAGCAGGCTTACAGGACTGAACTCCTACAATGAGCAGTTCTTC. Amino acid sequence: CASRLTGLNSYNEQFF.

This clonotype was seen repeatedly, ten times or more. This chain links TRBV12-3 or TRBV12-4 with TRBJ1-3, with D unresolved. V was shortened by 5 bases and J by 0 bases, with 8 bases between the two germline ends. The CDR3 runs to 14 residues. The chain's CDR3 is CASSLTYSGNTIYF. The CDR3 DNA reads as TGTGCCAGCAGTCTGACATACTCTGGAAACACCATATATTTT.

The table lists this clonotype with a few counts. The V call is TRBV6-5, the J call TRBJ1-2; D is unresolved. Germline CDR1 and CDR2: MNHEY and SVGAGI. This CDR3 has 14 amino acids. V was cut by 2 bases and J by 5 bases, with 12 bases left in between. The CDR3: CASSYGASFYGYTF. The DNA for the CDR3 is TGTGCCAGCAGTTACGGAGCCAGCTTTTATGGCTACACCTTC.

This clonotype was detected many times. The rearrangement joins TRBV6-1 to TRBJ2-7; TRBD2 is a possible D gene (6 bases). The V gene's germline CDR1 is MNHNS and CDR2 SASEGT. The V end was cut by 5 bases, the J end by 4 bases, with 15 bases between. The CDR3 consists of 14 residues. The CDR3 DNA reads TGTGCCAGCAGTCTCAAACTAGCATCTTACGAGCAGTACTTC. Protein sequence: CASSLKLASYEQYF.

The table lists this clonotype with a few counts. The rearrangement uses TRBV27 and TRBJ2-6; D is unclear. Trimming left V 3 bases short and J 0 bases short, with 3 bases between. Germline V gives CDR1 MNHEY, CDR2 SMNVEV (reference sequence). CDR3 length equals 14 residues. The CDR3 spells CASSFGSGANVLTF. The CDR3, as DNA: TGTGCCAGCAGTTTTGGCTCTGGGGCCAACGTCCTGACTTTC.

Many counts were recorded for this clonotype. The gene calls are TRBV15 and TRBJ2-5; D may correspond to TRBD1 or TRBD2 (6 bases each). CDR3 length equals 14 residues. Trimming took 0 bases from V and 5 from J, leaving 10 bases between them. CDR1 and CDR2 (germline): LNHNV, YYDKDF (reference sequence). Here the CDR3 reads CATSREPGAETQYF. The CDR3 DNA is TGTGCCACCAGCAGAGAGCCGGGGGCGGAGACCCAGTACTTC.

Ten or more counts support this clonotype. The chain combines TRBV5-1 with TRBJ2-7; D assignment may be TRBD1 or TRBD2 (5 bases each). CDR3 length: 14 residues. The germline gives CDR1 SGHRS, CDR2 YFSETQ. Trimming took off 9 bases at V and 3 bases at J, with 19 bases between the two ends. CDR3 bases: TGCGCCACCTCCCCGGGATCAGGGCACTACGAGCAGTACTTC. This translates into CATSPGSGHYEQYF.

This clonotype was counted many times. This chain links TRBV7-2 with TRBJ2-7; D may be TRBD1 (5 bases). V gave up 3 bases and J gave up 1 base, with 7 bases separating them. The CDR3 sequence is 13 residues long. CDR1 is SGHTA and CDR2 is FQGNSA in the germline V gene. The CDR3 region is CASSFPGSYEQYF. The CDR3 nucleotides are TGTGCCAGCAGCTTCCCAGGGTCCTACGAGCAGTACTTC.

This clonotype was recorded at least ten times. V usage is TRBV5-5 and J usage is TRBJ2-1; D unresolved. V was trimmed by 0 bases and J by 1 base, leaving 5 bases between them. The germline CDR1 and CDR2 sequences are SGHKS and YYEKEE (reference sequence). This CDR3 comprises 14 residues. The CDR3 region has the DNA TGTGCCAGCAGCTTGGACGGATCCTACAATGAGCAGTTCTTC. Translating gives CASSLDGSYNEQFF.